A single sample gave rise to the 29 T cell receptor beta chains below, sequenced in a study of sequential checkpoint blockade in melanoma. Some clones are missing from TCRdb's copy, which holds only in-frame ones; the method was immunoSEQ multiplex PCR. The data show 17,000 or so clones, with roughly 59% seen just once and 17% held by the top ten. Treatment of the sample: randomized to nivolumab then ipilimumab (arm A) or the reverse (arm B). Sequences were derived from CD8+ T cells sorted from blood (inferred from file names), sampled from a patient given nivolumab and ipilimumab in sequence. These receptors were collected from a human donor with melanoma.

J is TRBJ1-2 and V is TRBV7-9; D is perhaps TRBD1 (5 bases). Per the germline V gene, CDR1 is SEHNR and CDR2 is FQNEAQ (reference sequence). CDR3 length: 15 residues. Trimming took 6 bases from V and 4 from J, leaving 18 bases between them. The CDR3 DNA is TGTGCCAGCAGTTCGGGACGGGGGATCCTCTATGGCTACACCTTC. Translation gives CASSSGRGILYGYTF.

This clone was picked up a small number of times. The V gene is TRBV27, the J gene TRBJ1-2; no clear D. Germline V lookup: CDR1 MNHEY, CDR2 SMNVEV (reference sequence). This CDR3 has 15 residues. Trimming cost V 2 bases and J 4 bases, with 14 bases left between them. The CDR3 DNA reads as TGTGCCAGCAGTTTAGTGGCTGGTAGCAGCTATGGCTACACCTTC. As protein: CASSLVAGSSYGYTF.

V usage is TRBV5-1 and J usage is TRBJ2-7, with TRBD2 identical over 7 bases. Trimming removed 4 bases from V and 5 bases from J; junction bases left unmatched: 12. CDR3 size: 15 residues. CDR1 SGHRS and CDR2 YFSETQ come from the germline V gene. The CDR3 region has the DNA TGCGCCAGCAGCCGTGGGAGGGGAGGGCCCCACGAGCAGTACTTC. It encodes CASSRGRGGPHEQYF.

The chain joins TRBV14 to TRBJ2-5, with 7 bases aligning to TRBD2. Unmatched junction bases numbered 8, after V lost 6 bases and J lost 1 base. Germline V lookup: CDR1 SGHDN, CDR2 FVKESK. This CDR3 spans 15 amino acids. CDR3 loop: CASRASGGPQETQYF. CDR3 DNA: TGTGCCAGCAGGGCTAGCGGAGGCCCCCAAGAGACCCAGTACTTC. Full variable domain (remainder filled in from reference TRBV14 and TRBJ2-5): EAGVTQFPSHSVIEKGQTVTLRCDPISGHDNLYWYRRVMGKEIKFLLHFVKESKQDESGMPNNRFLAERTGGTYSTLKVQPAELEDSGVYFCASRASGGPQETQYFGPGTRLLVL.

This sequence joins TRBV28 and TRBJ2-7; 7 bases are a match to TRBD1. The CDR3 runs 13 residues. V lost 4 bases and J lost 0; bases outside the gene matches: 0. CDR1 is MDHEN and CDR2 is SYDVKM in the germline V gene. DNA of the CDR3: TGTGCCAGCAGTTACAGGGGCTCCTACGAGCAGTACTTC. Translating gives CASSYRGSYEQYF.

By proportion, this clone is medium-sized. The rearrangement uses TRBV6-1 and TRBJ2-1, with a possible D match to TRBD1 (6 bases). The CDR3 length is 13 residues. Germline V CDR1 and CDR2: MNHNS, SASEGT. Trimming pared 3 bases from V and 5 bases from J, leaving 8 bases between. The CDR3 is CASSEPGDNEQFF. The CDR3 coding sequence is TGTGCCAGCAGTGAGCCAGGGGACAATGAGCAGTTCTTC.

The chain links TRBV5-5 to TRBJ2-1; no clear D gene. The V end was cut by 2 bases, the J end by 8 bases, with 8 bases between. The CDR3 totals 12 residues. Germline V gene data show CDR1 as SGHKS and CDR2 as YYEKEE (reference sequence). The chain's CDR3 is CASSFGLDEQFF. CDR3 in DNA: TGTGCCAGCAGCTTTGGTTTAGATGAGCAGTTCTTC. Drawing the rest from reference TRBV5-5 and TRBJ2-1, the complete variable domain is DAGVTQSPTHLIKTRGQQVTLRCSPISGHKSVSWYQQVLGQGPQFIFQYYEKEERGRGNFPDRFSARQFPNYSSELNVNALLLGDSALYLCASSFGLDEQFFGPGTRLTVL.

This clone has just one count. This sequence joins TRBV4-1 and TRBJ2-5, with 10 bases lining up with TRBD1. Trimming at V came to 6 bases and at J to 5 bases, leaving 6 bases not matched to a gene. CDR3 size: 14 residues. From germline, CDR1 is MGHRA and CDR2 YSYEKL. CDR3 bases: TGCGCCAGCAGAGGGACAGGGGAGGGGGAGACCCAGTACTTC. It codes for CASRGTGEGETQYF.

This chain links TRBV19 with TRBJ1-2, with TRBD1 matching 8 bases. The length of the CDR3 is 14 residues. Germline assignment: CDR1 LNHDA and CDR2 SQIVND (reference sequence). V lost 5 bases and J lost 4; bases outside the gene matches: 6. The CDR3: CASSPTGGFYGYTF. DNA of the CDR3: TGTGCCAGTAGTCCCACAGGGGGGTTCTATGGCTACACCTTC.

This chain uses TRBV28 with TRBJ2-7, with D perhaps TRBD2 (5 bases). Germline assignment: CDR1 MDHEN and CDR2 SYDVKM. The CDR3 consists of 15 residues. V lost 8 bases and J 4 bases, leaving 21 bases between the germline ends. CDR3 residues: CASDIGRGSTYEQYF. Written as DNA, the CDR3 is TGTGCCAGCGATATCGGGCGTGGGAGTACGTACGAGCAGTACTTC.

This clone was detected only a few times. This specimen includes other DNA sequences encoding the same CDR3. This chain uses TRBV4-3 with TRBJ1-5; the D is unclear. The V and J ends lost 0 bases and 9 bases respectively, with 6 bases between them. Germline V gene sequence: CDR1 LGHNA, CDR2 YSLEER. The length of the CDR3 is 12 residues. CDR3 residues: CASSQEAGPQHF. Written as DNA, the CDR3 is TGCGCCAGCAGCCAAGAAGCGGGGCCCCAGCATTTT.

This clone was counted between two and nine times. The rearrangement links TRBV10-1 to TRBJ2-7; 12 nucleotides align to TRBD2. V lost 3 bases to trimming and J lost 5 bases; unmatched junction nucleotides: 11. The CDR3 covers 17 residues. Germline V CDR1 and CDR2: WNHNN, SYGVQD (reference sequence). The CDR3 spells CASSDPPTSGRGNEQYF. The DNA for the CDR3 is TGCGCCAGCAGTGATCCCCCGACTAGCGGGAGAGGCAACGAGCAGTACTTC.

This clone was seen only a few times. One end of the junction varies from germline; a read error may be responsible. V gene TRBV7-9 combines with J gene TRBJ2-5; 9 bases line up with TRBD2. Per germline, CDR1 SEHNR and CDR2 FQNEAQ (reference sequence). The CDR3 contains 16 residues. CDR3 region: CASSRLVPSGKETQYF. DNA for the CDR3: TGCGCCAGCAGCCGCCTAGTGCCTAGCGGGAAGGAGACCCAGTACTTC.

The DNA of the CDR3 is TGTGCCAGCCTGGTTCCAGGGAACACTGAAGCTTTCTTT. It is translated as CASLVPGNTEAFF. The chain links TRBV5-4 to TRBJ1-1; D is unresolved. Germline V gene data show CDR1 as SGHNT and CDR2 as YYREEE (reference sequence). Trimming took 7 bases from V and 1 from J, leaving 11 bases between them. This CDR3 region has 13 residues.

The chain recombines TRBV4-1 with TRBJ2-3, with 8 bases identical to TRBD1. The CDR3 sequence is 15 residues long. From germline, CDR1 is MGHRA and CDR2 YSYEKL. Unmatched junction bases numbered 5, after V lost 2 bases and J lost 4 bases. CDR3 coding DNA: TGCGCCAGCAGCCAATACGGACAGGGCTCAGATACGCAGTATTTT. Translation: CASSQYGQGSDTQYF.

In this sample, this clone turned up a few times. The V call is TRBV7-6, the J call TRBJ2-2, with 13 bases fitting TRBD2. This CDR3 is built from 17 residues. V lost 4 bases to trimming and J lost 0 bases; unmatched junction nucleotides: 2. CDR1 and CDR2 from the germline V gene are SGHVS and FNYEAQ. The CDR3 DNA reads as TGTGCCAGCAGCTCGGGACTAGCGGGGACGAACACCGGGGAGCTGTTTTTT. Its protein product is CASSSGLAGTNTGELFF.

This clone was detected only a few times. This rearrangement joins TRBV11-2 to TRBJ2-2, with D perhaps TRBD1 (6 bases). Germline V gene data show CDR1 as SGHAT and CDR2 as FQNNGV. V gave up 1 base and J gave up 0 bases, with 15 bases separating them. The CDR3 has 18 amino acids. DNA for the CDR3: TGTGCCAGCAGCTTAGGGCCCGGGACACCAACGAACACCGGGGAGCTGTTTTTT. It yields the protein CASSLGPGTPTNTGELFF.

The J gene is TRBJ2-7, the V gene TRBV10-3, with 7 bases aligning to TRBD2. This CDR3 is built from 13 residues. Germline values: CDR1 ENHRY, CDR2 SYGVKD. The trim removed 7 bases at V and 0 bases at J, leaving 3 bases unmatched. CDR3 sequence: CAIITSDSYEQYF. The DNA for the CDR3 is TGTGCCATCATAACTAGCGACTCCTACGAGCAGTACTTC.

The chain is built from TRBV6-4 and TRBJ2-3; TRBD2 matches 11 bases. The ends lost 5 bases at V and 4 bases at J; junction bases unmatched: 5. The germline gives CDR1 MRHNA, CDR2 SNTAGT. The CDR3 consists of 15 residues. The CDR3 DNA is TGTGCCAGCAGTCCTAGCGGGGGGACCGCAGATACGCAGTATTTT. Translated, it gives CASSPSGGTADTQYF.

This clone turned up a few times. The rearrangement uses TRBV2 and TRBJ2-3; 7 positions agree with TRBD2. The V gene end was trimmed by 5 bases and the J gene end by 1 base; junction bases not matched to a gene: 3. Germline CDR1 and CDR2: SNHLY and FYNNEI. This CDR3 spans 14 amino acids. The CDR3 loop is CASSITSGTDTQYF. CDR3 nucleotide sequence: TGTGCCAGCAGTATCACTAGCGGCACAGATACGCAGTATTTT. Complete variable domain (other parts from reference TRBV2 and TRBJ2-3): EPEVTQTPSHQVTQMGQEVILRCVPISNHLYFYWYRQILGQKVEFLVSFYNNEISEKSEIFDDQFSVERPDGSNFTLKIRSTKLEDSAMYFCASSITSGTDTQYFGPGTRLTVL.

The rearrangement joins TRBV4-1 to TRBJ2-2, with D unresolved. With 4 bases removed from V and 3 bases from J, the gap between germline ends came to 9 bases. CDR1 and CDR2 (germline): MGHRA, YSYEKL. This CDR3 contains 14 residues. CDR3 bases: TGCGCCAGCAGCCGCAACTCGGACACCGGGGAGCTGTTTTTT. Protein: CASSRNSDTGELFF.

As DNA, the CDR3 is TGTGCCAGCAGCTTAGAGACGGGGAGGACTGAAGCTTTCTTT. Residues: CASSLETGRTEAFF. The chain employs TRBV7-8 and TRBJ1-1; D is uncertain. The CDR3 is 14 residues long. Per the germline V gene, CDR1 is SGHVS and CDR2 is FQNEAQ. Trimming shortened V by 1 base and J by 5 bases, and 11 bases separated the two germline ends.

The chain is built from TRBV9 and TRBJ2-1; 7 nucleotides agree with TRBD2. V lost 2 bases and J lost 5; bases outside the gene matches: 7. Per the germline V gene, CDR1 is SGDLS and CDR2 is YYNGEE. The CDR3 has 15 residues. In DNA, the CDR3 is TGTGCCAGCAGCGTCCGGGAGGACGGCGACAATGAGCAGTTCTTC. Translating it yields CASSVREDGDNEQFF.

The chain joins TRBV7-9 to TRBJ2-2, with TRBD1 matching over 11 bases. Germline assignment: CDR1 SEHNR and CDR2 FQNEAQ (reference sequence). The J segment lost 6 bases and the V segment lost 5 bases, leaving 8 bases of the junction unmatched. There are 16 residues in the CDR3. CDR3 in DNA: TGTGCCAGCAGCCAAGGACAGGGGGCTGTTGCCGGGGAGCTGTTTTTT. It codes for CASSQGQGAVAGELFF.

The CDR3 loop reads CASREEASGGVEETQYF. CDR3 in DNA: TGCGCCAGCAGAGAGGAGGCTAGCGGGGGAGTCGAGGAGACCCAGTACTTC. The chain combines TRBV5-1 with TRBJ2-5; 10 bases agree with TRBD2. Germline V gene lookup returns CDR1 SGHRS and CDR2 YFSETQ. J was trimmed by 5 bases and V by 5 bases; bases with no gene match: 15. The CDR3 totals 17 residues.

The chain employs TRBV15 and TRBJ1-1; maybe TRBD1 (5 bases). This CDR3 contains 15 residues. V shed 5 bases and J shed 1 base, with 14 bases lying between them. Germline CDR1 is LNHNV and CDR2 is YYDKDF (reference sequence). CDR3 coding DNA: TGTGCCACCAGCCGCGGAAGACAGTCGAACACTGAAGCTTTCTTT. Translation: CATSRGRQSNTEAFF.

This clone was counted only a few times. The rearrangement joins TRBV28 to TRBJ1-3; D gene unclear. The germline CDR1 and CDR2 sequences are MDHEN and SYDVKM. There are 16 residues in the CDR3. The V end was cut by 6 bases, the J end by 8 bases, with 23 bases between. This chain's CDR3 is CASSLILGPSGDTIYF. CDR3 nucleotides: TGTGCCAGCAGCCTTATTCTCGGGCCCTCCGGGGACACCATATATTTT.

The V call is TRBV4-2, the J call TRBJ1-1; the D gene is possibly TRBD1 (5 bases). Deletions cut 3 bases from V and 7 bases from J, with 9 bases between. Germline lookup yields CDR1 LGHNA and CDR2 YNFKEQ. This CDR3 region has 12 residues. The CDR3, as DNA: TGTGCCAGCAGCCAGGGGCTGAGTGAAGCTTTCTTT. As protein: CASSQGLSEAFF.

This chain joins TRBV5-6 and TRBJ1-2, with 7 bases identical to TRBD1. The CDR3 is 14 residues long. With V trimmed by 1 base and J by 7 bases, 7 bases remained unmatched. CDR1 and CDR2 from the germline V gene are SGHDT and YYEEEE. The CDR3 coding sequence is TGTGCCAGCAGCTTGCATACAGGGGCCGGTGGCTACACCTTC. This encodes CASSLHTGAGGYTF.